The clone carrying this TCR beta chain was seen more than once but under ten times. A second PCR of 7 to 11 cycles used a sample-barcoded 5' primer and a J-beta primer mix. TCRdb re-called the 5' RACE reads through MiXCR, storing one row per CDR3 protein. The sample comprises roughly 1,500,000 distinct CDR3 sequences, 34% of which are singletons, and approximately 10% rests with the top ten. The data originate from a study of blood T cells in healthy people across ages. The origin of this receptor is a woman in her 30s in good health. Sequencing was done on a sample of blood.

CDR3 sequence: CSARDHRGQSQDTTSNSPLHF. For the CDR3, the DNA is TGCAGTGCTAGAGATCATAGAGGACAGAGCCAAGACACAACGTCTAATTCACCCCTCCACTTT. This chain connects TRBV20-1 to TRBJ1-6; maybe TRBD1 (6 bases). This CDR3 has 21 amino acids. In germline, CDR1 is DFQATT, CDR2 SNEGSKA (reference sequence). Trimming cost V 0 bases and J 6 bases, with 30 bases left between them.